This T cell receptor beta chain was recovered during a study of shared clonotypes between healthy human individuals (TCRdb year 2020). For the study in its entirety: The cohort included three men and a couple of women between 18 and 49 years of age. For each donor, CD4 naive and CD4 memory were each given three plates, CD8 naive was given two plates, and CD8 memory was given one plate. To estimate repertoire size and how much clonotypes are shared between individuals, the study performed deep sequencing of blood TCR repertoires from about 5 healthy adults. Different laboratories and diverse techniques were used to prepare libraries and sequence TCR repertoires, to increase sequencing depth and limit assay-specific biases. Between about 0.8 and 9.5 billion PBMCs per donor were obtained by leukapheresis. Paper-wide results and their limitations: The genetic and exposure-history diversity represented was limited by the small number of donors. Even with the large sequencing depth, rarefaction of the sorted-subset datasets indicated that sequencing was incomplete. Pairwise subsampling indicated that sequencing depth was expected to affect the degree of clonotype sharing among donors. Larger estimated clonotype richness was generally found for naive subsets than for memory subsets. Sampling was limited to blood, and TCR repertoires in tissue likely differ from TCR repertoires in blood. Across a few donors, around 5% of naive CD4, roughly 3.5% of naive CD8, about 2.3% of memory CD4, and approximately 0.42% of memory CD8 clonotypes were shared. Higher generation probabilities were observed for clonotypes shared by all four sorted-subset donors than for non-shared clonotypes.

This clone was seen only a few times. Its antigen is still unknown. No much larger clone is present one base from it, and per-base qualities are unavailable. Per the germline V gene (reference sequence), LNHNV is the CDR1 and YYDKDF is the CDR2. The CDR3 runs 15 amino acids, cysteine and phenylalanine included. The retained sequence is limited to the CDR3, 45 bases, with the frame set at the first base. For this chain, trimming is 2 bases at the V end and 7 bases at the J end, and the number of junction bases without a gene match is 2. Using the deep immunoSEQ assay, TCR CDR3 regions were amplified from genomic DNA by multiplex PCR. Extracted genomic DNA from each cell subset was distributed evenly across all wells of several immunoSEQ 96-well plates, and each plate was treated as a replicate. Each replicate PCR for sorted subsets received around 200 ng genomic DNA, equal to around 32,000 T cell genomes. Purified libraries were measured with a Qubit 3.0 fluorometer, size-checked on a Bioanalyzer 2100, and measured again with the KAPA Library Quantification kit. Each immunoSEQ 96-well plate was sequenced on its own single-read 150-cycle Illumina NextSeq 550 flow cell. In the source study's methods: Because the immunoSEQ output included only junctional sequences and no quality scores, the filtering could not be the same as the filtering used for full-length reads. To assign V/J genes and CDR3, sequences were annotated against IMGT germline references using PyIR, a Python wrapper for IgBLAST v1.9. Reads were filtered out if the reads had weak V/J assignments (E-value above 1e-6), no CDR3, stop codons, out-of-frame junctions, or ambiguous translated residues. V3J clonotypes were defined as sequences sharing an identical inferred V gene, J gene, and CDR3 amino acid sequence. The percentage overlap between two repertoires was calculated by dividing the number of shared unique clonotypes by the size of the smaller repertoire. RTK rarefaction, the Chao1 estimator, and Recon v2.1 estimates of unobserved clonotypes were used to assess repertoire richness. OLGA was used to compute generation probabilities for all TCRbeta clonotypes that the gDNA method yielded from several donors. Held by TCRdb, this immuneACCESS table contains in-frame sequences only and omits some clones. Under half of the omission traces to an unresolved V gene where checked; the cause of the rest is unknown. V and J calls and clone size follow that table, whereas D and trimming were derived from the DNA. Recorded for this sample are around 1,000,000 clones; approximately 80% of them occurred a single time. The ten largest clones add up to about 0.94% of the sample.

Donors were healthy HIV-negative adults with no recently reported acute infections or vaccinations. Every donor was a Caucasian adult living in Nashville, Tennessee, USA. Magnetic negative selection was used to enrich CD4+ T cells, after which naive cells were positively selected on CD45RA and the negative fraction became the memory subset. Blood was collected by leukapheresis, and PBMCs were isolated by Ficoll-Histopaque density gradient centrifugation and then cryopreserved in liquid nitrogen vapor phase. Analytical flow cytometry was used to check the purity and quantity of every magnetically sorted T cell population. Genomic DNA was isolated from each sorted fraction and quantified by UV absorbance on a Nanodrop 2000c.

The sequenced sample was memory CD4+ T cells from PBMCs. Read against the paper, the sample's cell subset or site label means: CD45RA-negative fraction. The chain was built from TRBV15 and TRBJ1-4; 12 of the junction bases match TRBD1. The origin of this receptor is a young man in good health. Some clones in this sample may be carry-over from other donors' samples. The DNA sequence follows: TGTGCCACCAGCAGACCGGGACAGGGGGCTGAAAAACTGTTTTTT. Translation gives CATSRPGQGAEKLFF.